The text below deals with one T cell receptor (beta chain). The data were obtained in a study of blood T cell repertoires in COVID-19. Across the whole study: COVID-19 samples from acute and convalescent phases originated in the United States, Italy and Spain. T cells, B-cell-depleted T cells, or PBMCs supplied cDNA or gDNA.

Germline V gene data show CDR1 as GTSNPN and CDR2 as SVGIG (reference sequence). Trimming stripped 2 bases from V and 4 bases from J, with 5 bases between. This CDR3 contains 11 residues. Authors' processing steps: It was from reference gene primer amplification that nucleated cell counts were estimated. The protocol was immunoSEQ multiplex PCR, while the TCRdb copy is restricted to in-frame clones and leaves out a portion. V and J calls plus clone size are reproduced from that table; the DNA served to infer D and trimming. The sample has about 170,000 clones, around four fifths seen once. The chain couples TRBV30 to TRBJ1-1; D gene unclear. This clonotype originated in a man in his forties who had recovered from COVID-19. Input material: peripheral blood. The CDR3 loop is CAWSSVTEAFF. Written as DNA, the CDR3 is TGTGCCTGGAGTTCTGTCACTGAAGCTTTCTTT.